This TCR beta chain stems from a study of blood T cell repertoires in COVID-19 (dated by TCRdb to about 2020). The study in broad terms: Samples from collaborators originated in the United States, Italy and Spain and spanned both the acute and convalescent phases of COVID-19. Samples were obtained from the ongoing ImmuneRACE study (first 160 participants) and from over a thousand subjects provided by 6 global collaborators. The material from the prospective study consisted of cDNA or gDNA derived from T cells, B-cell-depleted T cells, or PBMCs. A freely available public database, intended as a resource for researchers studying the immune response to SARS-CoV-2, is where the repertoires were released. Sample metadata almost always included a de-identified subject ID, COVID-19 status, age in years and sex. HLA class I and class II types, where available, came from metadata supplied by the sample provider rather than from assay-based typing. Subjects who had been exposed to COVID-19, were actively infected with it, or had recovered from it provided the deeply sampled blood TCRbeta repertoires that made up the dataset.

Results and caveats for the whole study, not just this receptor: The amount of clinical and demographic metadata varied by source and participant and was provided uncurated.

TCRbeta CDR3 regions were amplified from genomic DNA using the immunoSEQ Assay, a bias-controlled multiplex PCR. The authors processed their data as follows. The number of nucleated cells in each sample was estimated by amplification of reference gene primers within the assay. Sequence reads were collapsed and filtered to measure the absolute abundance of every unique TCRbeta CDR3 rearrangement. For each sample, productive Simpson clonality was calculated as the square root of Simpson's diversity index across productive rearrangements. As stored in TCRdb, this immuneACCESS dataset retains in-frame rearrangements with V and J assigned. A fraction of the clones does not appear; measured against another copy, unresolved V genes explain less than half of the discrepancy, and the remainder lacks a known reason. V and J calls and clone size follow that table, whereas D and trimming were derived from the DNA. The sample table lists 140,000 to 150,000 clones, 65% to 80% of them with a count of one. The biggest ten clones account for approximately 2% of the sample.

The CDR3, from cysteine to phenylalanine, totals 14 residues. Only the CDR3 region is kept as DNA, spanning 42 bases read in frame from base 1. According to the germline V gene, CDR1 reads MNHNS and CDR2 reads SASEGT. Collaborating institutions collected whole blood in K2EDTA tubes following their own protocols. For TCRbeta analysis, collaborators shipped samples as frozen whole blood, isolated PBMCs, or DNA extracted from either of those sample types. With regard to this clone: Its antigen remains unidentified. The junction departs from the called germline gene at one end, perhaps through a read error.

The sequence joins TRBV6-1 to TRBJ1-3, with TRBD1 tentatively as D gene (5 bases match). The sequence came from a woman aged 55-70 years with acute or convalescent COVID-19. Sequenced input: peripheral blood. The DNA reads TGTGCCAGCATTGAACAGGATATTGGAAACACCATATATTTT. This translates into CASIEQDIGNTIYF.